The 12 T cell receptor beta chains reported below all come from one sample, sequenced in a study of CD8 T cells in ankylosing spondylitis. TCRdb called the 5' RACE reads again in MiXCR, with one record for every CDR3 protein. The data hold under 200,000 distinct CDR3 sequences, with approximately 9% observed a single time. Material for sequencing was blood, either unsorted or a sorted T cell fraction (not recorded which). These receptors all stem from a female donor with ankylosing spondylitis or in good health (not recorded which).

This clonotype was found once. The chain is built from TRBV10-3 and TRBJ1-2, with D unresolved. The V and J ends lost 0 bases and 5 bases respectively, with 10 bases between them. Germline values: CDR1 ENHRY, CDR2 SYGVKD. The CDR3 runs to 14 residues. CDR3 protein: CAISESMELYGYTF. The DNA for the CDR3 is TGTGCCATCAGTGAGTCGATGGAACTGTATGGCTACACCTTC.

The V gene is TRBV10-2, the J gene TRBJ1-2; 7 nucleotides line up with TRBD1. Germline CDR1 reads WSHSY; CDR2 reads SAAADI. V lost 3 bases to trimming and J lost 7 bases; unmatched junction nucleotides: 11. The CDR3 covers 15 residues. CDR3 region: CASSDLTTGAAGYTF. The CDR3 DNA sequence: TGCGCCAGCAGTGATTTAACCACAGGGGCGGCTGGCTACACCTTC.

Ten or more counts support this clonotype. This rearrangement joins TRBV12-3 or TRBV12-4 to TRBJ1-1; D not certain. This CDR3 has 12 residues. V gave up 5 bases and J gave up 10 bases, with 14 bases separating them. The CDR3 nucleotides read TGTGCCAGCAGTCTCCCCGGTTTAGGAGCTTTCTTT. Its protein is CASSLPGLGAFF.

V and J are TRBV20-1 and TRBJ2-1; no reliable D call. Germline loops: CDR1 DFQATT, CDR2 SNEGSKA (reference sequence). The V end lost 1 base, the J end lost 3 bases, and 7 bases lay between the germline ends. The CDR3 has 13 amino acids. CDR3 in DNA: TGCAGTGCTAGAGGCCGGATCTACAATGAGCAGTTCTTC. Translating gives CSARGRIYNEQFF.

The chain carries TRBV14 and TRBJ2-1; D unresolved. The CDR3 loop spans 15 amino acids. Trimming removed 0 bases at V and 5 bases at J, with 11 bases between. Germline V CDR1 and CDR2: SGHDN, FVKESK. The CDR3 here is CASSQEYSPHNEQFF. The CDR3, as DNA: TGTGCCAGCAGCCAAGAGTACAGTCCGCACAATGAGCAGTTCTTC.

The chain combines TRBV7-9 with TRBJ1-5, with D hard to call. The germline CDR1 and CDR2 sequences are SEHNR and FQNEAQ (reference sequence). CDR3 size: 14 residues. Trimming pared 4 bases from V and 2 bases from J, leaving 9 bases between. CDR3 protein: CASSSAGGNQPQHF. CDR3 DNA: TGTGCCAGCAGCTCCGCGGGAGGCAATCAGCCCCAGCATTTT.

CDR3 sequence (DNA): TGCGCCAGCAGCCACACCAGGACTAGCGGGAGCAATGAGCAGTTCTTC. Encoded protein: CASSHTRTSGSNEQFF. This chain connects TRBV4-1 to TRBJ2-1; 13 bases map to TRBD2. The trim removed 3 bases at V and 6 bases at J, leaving 5 bases unmatched. The CDR3 sequence is 16 residues long. The germline V gene has CDR1 MGHRA and CDR2 YSYEKL.

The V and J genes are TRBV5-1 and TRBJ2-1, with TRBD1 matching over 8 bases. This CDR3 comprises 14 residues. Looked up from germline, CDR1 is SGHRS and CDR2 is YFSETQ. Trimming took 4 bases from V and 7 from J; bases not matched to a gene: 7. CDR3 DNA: TGCGCCAGCAGCGCCGGACAGGGTAGGAATGAGCAGTTCTTC. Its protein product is CASSAGQGRNEQFF.

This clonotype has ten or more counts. The CDR3 nucleotides read TGTGCCAGCAGCGCAGAGGGCTACAATCAGCCCCAGCATTTT. Residues: CASSAEGYNQPQHF. The rearrangement links TRBV9 to TRBJ1-5; D unresolved. This CDR3 is 14 amino acids long. Trimming removed 3 bases at V and 3 bases at J, with 10 bases between. CDR1 is SGDLS, CDR2 YYNGEE, per germline.

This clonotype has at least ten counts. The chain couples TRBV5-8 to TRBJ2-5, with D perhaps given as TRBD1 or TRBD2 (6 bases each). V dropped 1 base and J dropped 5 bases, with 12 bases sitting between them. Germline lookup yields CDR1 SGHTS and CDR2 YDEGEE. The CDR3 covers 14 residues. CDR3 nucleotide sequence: TGTGCCAGCAGCTTGAGAGGGGGAGGCGAGACCCAGTACTTC. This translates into CASSLRGGGETQYF. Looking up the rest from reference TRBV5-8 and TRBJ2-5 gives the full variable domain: EAGVTQSPTHLIKTRGQQATLRCSPISGHTSVYWYQQALGLGLQFLLWYDEGEERNRGNFPPRFSGRQFPNYSSELNVNALELEDSALYLCASSLRGGGETQYFGPGTRLLVL.

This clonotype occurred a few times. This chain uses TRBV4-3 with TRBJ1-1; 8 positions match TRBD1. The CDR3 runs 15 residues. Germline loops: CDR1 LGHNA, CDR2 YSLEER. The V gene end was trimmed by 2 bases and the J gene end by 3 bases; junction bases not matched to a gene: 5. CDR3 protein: CASSQRTGLDTEAFF. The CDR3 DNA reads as TGCGCCAGCAGCCAACGGACAGGGTTGGACACTGAAGCTTTCTTT.

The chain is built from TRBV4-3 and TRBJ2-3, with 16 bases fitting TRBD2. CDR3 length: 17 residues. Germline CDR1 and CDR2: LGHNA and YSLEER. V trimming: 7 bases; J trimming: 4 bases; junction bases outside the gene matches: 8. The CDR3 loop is CASTPGLAGGRSDTQYF. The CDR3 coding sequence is TGCGCCAGCACCCCGGGACTAGCGGGAGGGCGGTCAGATACGCAGTATTTT.